The T cell receptor (beta chain) described here comes from a study of Graves' ophthalmopathy and Graves' hyperthyroidism. Many counts were recorded for this clonotype. CDR3 length: 13 residues. Germline lookup yields CDR1 SGHTA and CDR2 FQGNSA. Trimming left V 1 base short and J 5 bases short, with 9 bases between. For repertoire sequencing, the TCR beta CDR3 regions were amplified from RNA transcripts. The first round was an RT-PCR with HTBI primers, and the second round was a multiplex PCR. Each CDR3 protein gets one entry after TCRdb re-called the multiplex PCR reads with MiXCR. The sample carries about 620,000 distinct CDR3 sequences, approximately 22% recorded once.

This chain connects TRBV7-2 to TRBJ2-7; possibly TRBD1 or TRBD2 for D (6 bases each). The material sequenced was peripheral blood. The source of this sequence is a woman aged 18-30 years with stable Graves' hyperthyroidism. Some clones in this sample may be carry-over from other donors' samples. CDR3 nucleotides: TGTGCCAGCAGCTTAGTGGGGGGCGACGAGCAGTACTTC. It specifies CASSLVGGDEQYF.